This T cell receptor (beta chain) is drawn from a study of regulatory and conventional T cells in RAG deficiency. Study-level results: Omenn patients showed >75% Treg-Tconv overlap and shorter CDR3 lengths.

Blood CD4+ CD25-low CD127-high conventional T cells supplied the genomic DNA template. Turning to this clone: Its target is unknown.

V was pared by 6 bases and J by 3 bases, with 11 bases of the junction left unmatched. Germline V gene lookup returns CDR1 KGHSH and CDR2 LQKENI. The CDR3 length is 15 residues. Profiling relied on immunoSEQ multiplex PCR, and the TCRdb table lists in-frame clones only, not all of them. The data show just over 30,000 clones, roughly 96% seen once. The same sample was also used in a study of regulatory T cells. Turning to that study: The primer mix had 52 TRBV and 13 TRBJ primers.

Sequencing input: CD25- CD4+ T cells sorted from blood. This receptor was taken from a human donor in good health. This sequence joins TRBV18 and TRBJ2-7, with 7 nucleotides matching TRBD1. CDR3 sequence reads: CASSPGTDTLYEQYF. The DNA of the CDR3 is TGTGCCAGCTCCCCCGGGACAGACACACTCTACGAGCAGTACTTC.